This T cell receptor beta chain was documented in a study of graft-versus-host responses after intestinal transplantation. Study summary: Multivisceral, liver-intestinal, or isolated intestinal grafts went to recipients. For approximately three years after anti-thymocyte globulin induction, all recipients took tacrolimus and steroids.

The germline CDR1 and CDR2 sequences are SGHAT and FQNNGV. The length of the CDR3 is 14 residues. Trimming shortened V by 1 base and J by 9 bases, and 10 bases separated the two germline ends. Repertoires were generated with immunoSEQ multiplex PCR, while TCRdb's copy carries only in-frame clones and drops some. Among more than 40,000 clones listed, around 96% were seen once. Concerning this clone: Its cognate antigen is unknown.

The source is a human donor who was the organ donor for an intestinal transplant. J is TRBJ1-6 and V is TRBV11-2, with D perhaps matching TRBD1 (5 bases). Material: unstimulated CD8+ T cells sorted from spleen or lymph node cells, obtained before transplant. The CDR3 loop reads CASSLGGWGSPLHF. Written as DNA, the CDR3 is TGTGCCAGCAGCTTAGGGGGCTGGGGTTCACCCCTCCACTTT. The entire variable domain, with the rest obtained from reference TRBV11-2 and TRBJ1-6, is as follows: EAGVAQSPRYKIIEKRQSVAFWCNPISGHATLYWYQQILGQGPKLLIQFQNNGVVDDSQLPKDRFSAERLKGVDSTLKIQPAKLEDSAVYLCASSLGGWGSPLHFGNGTRLTVT.